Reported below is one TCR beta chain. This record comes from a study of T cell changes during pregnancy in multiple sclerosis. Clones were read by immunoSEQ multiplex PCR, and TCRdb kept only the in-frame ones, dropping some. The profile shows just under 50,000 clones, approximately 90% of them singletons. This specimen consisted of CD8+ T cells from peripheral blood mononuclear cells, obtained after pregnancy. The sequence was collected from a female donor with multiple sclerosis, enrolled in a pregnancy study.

The CDR3 reads CASTTWDRWNQPQHF. The CDR3 bases are TGTGCCAGCACGACCTGGGACAGGTGGAATCAGCCCCAGCATTTT. The chain uses TRBV6-6 and TRBJ1-5; TRBD1 aligns across 8 bases. J gave up 4 bases and V 7 bases, and 9 bases lay outside the gene matches. There are 15 residues in the CDR3. Germline CDR1 reads MNHNY; CDR2 reads SVGAGI (reference sequence).